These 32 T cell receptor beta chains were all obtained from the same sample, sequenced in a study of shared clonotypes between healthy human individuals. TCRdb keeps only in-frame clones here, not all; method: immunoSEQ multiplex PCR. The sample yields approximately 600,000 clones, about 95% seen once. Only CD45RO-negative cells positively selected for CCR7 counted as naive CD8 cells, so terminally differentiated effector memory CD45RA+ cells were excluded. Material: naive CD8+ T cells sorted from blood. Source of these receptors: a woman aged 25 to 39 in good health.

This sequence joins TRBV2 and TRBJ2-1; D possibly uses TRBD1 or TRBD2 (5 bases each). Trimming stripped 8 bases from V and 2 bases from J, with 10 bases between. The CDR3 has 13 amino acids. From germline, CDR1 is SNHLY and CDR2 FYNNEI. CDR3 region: CASRDGTYNEQFF. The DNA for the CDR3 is TGTGCCAGCCGGGACGGAACCTACAATGAGCAGTTCTTC. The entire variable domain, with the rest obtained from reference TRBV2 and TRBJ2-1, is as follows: EPEVTQTPSHQVTQMGQEVILRCVPISNHLYFYWYRQILGQKVEFLVSFYNNEISEKSEIFDDQFSVERPDGSNFTLKIRSTKLEDSAMYFCASRDGTYNEQFFGPGTRLTVL.

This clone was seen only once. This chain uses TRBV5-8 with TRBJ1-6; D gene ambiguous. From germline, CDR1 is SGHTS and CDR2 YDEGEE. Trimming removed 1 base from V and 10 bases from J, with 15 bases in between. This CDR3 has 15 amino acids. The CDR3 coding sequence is TGTGCCAGCAGCTTGTGTGAGGTAAGAGGATCACCCCTCCACTTT. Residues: CASSLCEVRGSPLHF.

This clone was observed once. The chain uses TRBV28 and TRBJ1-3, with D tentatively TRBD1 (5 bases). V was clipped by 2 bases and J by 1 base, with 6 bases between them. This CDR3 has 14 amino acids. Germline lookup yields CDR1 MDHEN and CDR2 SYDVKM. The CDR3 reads CASSLDSSGNTIYF. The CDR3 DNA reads TGTGCCAGCAGTTTAGACAGTTCTGGAAACACCATATATTTT.

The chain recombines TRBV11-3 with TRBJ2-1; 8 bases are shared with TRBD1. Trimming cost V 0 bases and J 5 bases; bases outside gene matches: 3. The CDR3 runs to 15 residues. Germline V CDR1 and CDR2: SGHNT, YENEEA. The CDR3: CASSLDRGPHNEQFF. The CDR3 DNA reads TGTGCCAGCAGCTTAGACAGGGGGCCTCACAATGAGCAGTTCTTC.

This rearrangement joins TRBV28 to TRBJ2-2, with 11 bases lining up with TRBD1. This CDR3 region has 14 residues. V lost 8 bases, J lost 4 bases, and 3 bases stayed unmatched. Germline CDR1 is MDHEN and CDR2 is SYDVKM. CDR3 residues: CASGGTGGTGELFF. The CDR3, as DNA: TGTGCCAGCGGCGGGACAGGGGGCACCGGGGAGCTGTTTTTT.

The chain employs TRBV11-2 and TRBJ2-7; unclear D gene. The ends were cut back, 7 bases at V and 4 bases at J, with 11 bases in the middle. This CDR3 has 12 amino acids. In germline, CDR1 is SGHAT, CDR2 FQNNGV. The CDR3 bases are TGTGCCAGCACCGCTGGTGGGTACGAGCAGTACTTC. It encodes CASTAGGYEQYF.

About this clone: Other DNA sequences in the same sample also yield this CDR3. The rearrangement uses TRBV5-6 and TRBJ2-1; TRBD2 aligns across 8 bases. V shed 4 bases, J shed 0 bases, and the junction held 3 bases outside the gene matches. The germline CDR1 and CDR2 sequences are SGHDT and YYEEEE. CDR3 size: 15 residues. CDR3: CASSLGTSSYNEQFF. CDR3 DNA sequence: TGTGCCAGCAGCCTCGGGACTAGCTCCTACAATGAGCAGTTCTTC.

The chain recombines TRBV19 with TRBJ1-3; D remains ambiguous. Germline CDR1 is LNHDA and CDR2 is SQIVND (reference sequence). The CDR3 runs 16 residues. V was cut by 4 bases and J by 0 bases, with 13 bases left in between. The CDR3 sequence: CASSNLGKYSGNTIYF. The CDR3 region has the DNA TGTGCCAGTAGTAATCTCGGGAAGTACTCTGGAAACACCATATATTTT.

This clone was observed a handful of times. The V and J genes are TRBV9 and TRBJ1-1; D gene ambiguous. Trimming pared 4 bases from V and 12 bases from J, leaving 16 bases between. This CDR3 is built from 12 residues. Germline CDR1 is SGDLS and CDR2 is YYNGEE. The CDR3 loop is CASSSGLGLTFF. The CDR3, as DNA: TGTGCCAGCAGCTCAGGACTGGGGTTGACTTTCTTT.

CDR3: CASSLQPPVGRPYEQYF. The CDR3, as DNA: TGTGCCAGCAGCTTACAGCCCCCGGTCGGGAGACCCTACGAGCAGTACTTC. The chain uses TRBV11-2 and TRBJ2-7, with D tentatively TRBD2 (6 bases). Trimming left V 2 bases short and J 2 bases short, with 19 bases between. Per the germline V gene, CDR1 is SGHAT and CDR2 is FQNNGV. The CDR3 runs to 17 residues.

The CDR3 loop reads CASSPRPSTGELFF. The CDR3 DNA sequence: TGTGCCAGCAGCCCCCGACCTTCCACCGGGGAGCTGTTTTTT. This chain connects TRBV7-8 to TRBJ2-2; D unclear. Germline values: CDR1 SGHVS, CDR2 FQNEAQ. V was cut by 5 bases and J by 4 bases, with 11 bases left in between. The CDR3 consists of 14 residues.

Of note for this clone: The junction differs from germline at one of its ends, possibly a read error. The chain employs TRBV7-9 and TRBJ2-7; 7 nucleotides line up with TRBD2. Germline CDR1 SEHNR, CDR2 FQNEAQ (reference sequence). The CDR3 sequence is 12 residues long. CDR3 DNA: TGTGCCAGCAGCTTACCTAGCGGAGGCATACTCTTC. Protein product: CASSLPSGGILF. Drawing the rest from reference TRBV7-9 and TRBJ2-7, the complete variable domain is DTGVSQNPRHKITKRGQNVTFRCDPISEHNRLYWYRQTLGQGPEFLTYFQNEAQLEKSRLLSDRFSAERPKGSFSTLEIQRTEQGDSAMYLCASSLPSGGILFGPGTRLTVT.

CDR3 DNA: TGCGCCAGCAGCCAAGAAGCTAGCGACTCCTACGAGCAGTACTTC. Translated, it gives CASSQEASDSYEQYF. The V gene is TRBV4-1, the J gene TRBJ2-5; D is possibly TRBD2 (6 bases). The J call may not be correct, given that the DNA end is closer to TRBJ2-7. CDR1 is MGHRA, CDR2 YSYEKL, per germline. The CDR3 runs to 15 residues.

CDR3 bases: TGTGCCAGCAGTTTAGATGCCGGGGAGCTGTTTTTT. This codes for CASSLDAGELFF. The chain joins TRBV27 to TRBJ2-2; no reliable D call. V shed 2 bases and J shed 6 bases, with 4 bases lying between them. The CDR3 sequence is 12 residues long. CDR1 and CDR2 from the germline V gene are MNHEY and SMNVEV (reference sequence).

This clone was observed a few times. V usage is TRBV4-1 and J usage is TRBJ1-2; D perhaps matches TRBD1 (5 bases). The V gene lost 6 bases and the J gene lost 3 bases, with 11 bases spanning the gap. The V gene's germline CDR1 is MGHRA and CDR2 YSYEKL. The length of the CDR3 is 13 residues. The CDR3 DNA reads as TGCGCCAGCAGTCTAGGGGATTACTATGGCTACACCTTC. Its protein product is CASSLGDYYGYTF.

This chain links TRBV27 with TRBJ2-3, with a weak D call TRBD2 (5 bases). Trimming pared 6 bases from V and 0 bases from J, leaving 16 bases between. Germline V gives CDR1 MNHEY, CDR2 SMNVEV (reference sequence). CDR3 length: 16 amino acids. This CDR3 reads CASSDWGVTSTDTQYF. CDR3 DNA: TGTGCCAGCAGCGATTGGGGAGTAACTAGCACAGATACGCAGTATTTT.

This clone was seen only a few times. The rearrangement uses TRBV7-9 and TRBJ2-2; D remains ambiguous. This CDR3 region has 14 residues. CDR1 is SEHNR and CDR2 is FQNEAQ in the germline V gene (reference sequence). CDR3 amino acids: CAIYRQANTGELFF. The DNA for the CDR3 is TGTGCAATCTACCGGCAGGCGAACACCGGGGAGCTGTTTTTT.

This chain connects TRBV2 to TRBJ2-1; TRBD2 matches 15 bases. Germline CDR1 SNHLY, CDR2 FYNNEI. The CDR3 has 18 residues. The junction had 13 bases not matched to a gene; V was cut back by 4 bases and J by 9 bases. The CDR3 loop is CASSGGLAGGPPYGEQFF. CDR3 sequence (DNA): TGTGCCAGCAGTGGGGGACTAGCGGGAGGCCCCCCCTACGGTGAGCAGTTCTTC. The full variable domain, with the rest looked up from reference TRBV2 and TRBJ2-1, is EPEVTQTPSHQVTQMGQEVILRCVPISNHLYFYWYRQILGQKVEFLVSFYNNEISEKSEIFDDQFSVERPDGSNFTLKIRSTKLEDSAMYFCASSGGLAGGPPYGEQFFGPGTRLTVL.

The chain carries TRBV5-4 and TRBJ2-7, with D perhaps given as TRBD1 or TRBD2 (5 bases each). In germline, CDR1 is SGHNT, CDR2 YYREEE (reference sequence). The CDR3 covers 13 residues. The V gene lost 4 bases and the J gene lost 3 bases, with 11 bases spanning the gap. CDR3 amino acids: CASSPGRDYEQYF. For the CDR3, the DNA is TGTGCCAGCAGCCCGGGACGAGACTACGAGCAGTACTTC.

CDR3 sequence (DNA): TGTGCCAGCAGTTGGGGACAGGGGAGCTCCTACGAGCAGTACTTC. The encoded protein is CASSWGQGSSYEQYF. The V call is TRBV6-5, the J call TRBJ2-7; 10 positions agree with TRBD1. V dropped 4 bases and J dropped 0; count of bases not matched to a gene: 3. CDR1 is MNHEY and CDR2 is SVGAGI in the germline V gene. This CDR3 contains 15 residues.

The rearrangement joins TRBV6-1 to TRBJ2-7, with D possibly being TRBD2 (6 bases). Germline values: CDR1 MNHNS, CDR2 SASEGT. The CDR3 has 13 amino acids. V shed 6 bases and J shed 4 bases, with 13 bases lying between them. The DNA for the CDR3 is TGTGCCAGCAGATGGGACTTAACATACGAGCAGTACTTC. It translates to CASRWDLTYEQYF.

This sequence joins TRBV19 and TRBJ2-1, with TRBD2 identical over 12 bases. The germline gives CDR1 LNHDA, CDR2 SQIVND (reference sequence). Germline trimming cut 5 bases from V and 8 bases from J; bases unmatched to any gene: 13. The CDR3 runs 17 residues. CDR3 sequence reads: CASSSSLTSGRIYEQFF. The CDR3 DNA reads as TGTGCCAGTAGTTCCTCCCTCACTAGCGGGAGGATCTATGAGCAGTTCTTC. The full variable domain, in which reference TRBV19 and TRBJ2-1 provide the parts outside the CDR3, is DGGITQSPKYLFRKEGQNVTLSCEQNLNHDAMYWYRQDPGQGLRLIYYSQIVNDFQKGDIAEGYSVSREKKESFPLTVTSAQKNPTAFYLCASSSSLTSGRIYEQFFGPGTRLTVL.

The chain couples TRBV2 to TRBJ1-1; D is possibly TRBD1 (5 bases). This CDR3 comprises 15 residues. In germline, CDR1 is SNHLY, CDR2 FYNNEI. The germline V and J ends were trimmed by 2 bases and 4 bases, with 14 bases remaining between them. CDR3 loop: CASSEIRAGTTEAFF. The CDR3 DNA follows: TGTGCCAGCAGTGAAATCCGGGCCGGGACCACTGAAGCTTTCTTT.

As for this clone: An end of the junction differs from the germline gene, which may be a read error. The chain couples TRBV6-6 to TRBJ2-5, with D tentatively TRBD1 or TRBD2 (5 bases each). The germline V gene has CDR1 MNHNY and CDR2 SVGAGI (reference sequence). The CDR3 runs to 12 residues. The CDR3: CASSYFPGTPDF. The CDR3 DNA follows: TGTGCCAGCAGTTACTTCCCCGGGACCCCTGACTTC.

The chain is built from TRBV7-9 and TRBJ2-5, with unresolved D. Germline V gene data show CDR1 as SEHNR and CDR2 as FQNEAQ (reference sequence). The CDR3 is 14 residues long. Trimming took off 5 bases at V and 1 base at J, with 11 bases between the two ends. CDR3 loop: CASSPSGVQETQYF. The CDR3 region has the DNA TGTGCCAGCAGCCCCTCGGGTGTCCAAGAGACCCAGTACTTC.

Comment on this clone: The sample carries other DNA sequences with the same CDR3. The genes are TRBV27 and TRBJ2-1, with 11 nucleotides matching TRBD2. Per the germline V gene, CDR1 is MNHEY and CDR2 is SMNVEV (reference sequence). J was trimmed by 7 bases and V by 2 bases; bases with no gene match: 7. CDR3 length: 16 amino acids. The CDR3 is CASSLGTSGRRNEQFF. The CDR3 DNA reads TGTGCCAGCAGTTTAGGAACTAGCGGGAGAAGGAATGAGCAGTTCTTC.

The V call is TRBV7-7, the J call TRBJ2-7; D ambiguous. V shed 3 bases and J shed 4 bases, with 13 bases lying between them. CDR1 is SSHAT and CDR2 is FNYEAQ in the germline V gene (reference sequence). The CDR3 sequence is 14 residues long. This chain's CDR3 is CASSLGAFSYEQYF. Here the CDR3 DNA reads TGTGCCAGCAGCTTGGGCGCGTTTTCGTACGAGCAGTACTTC.

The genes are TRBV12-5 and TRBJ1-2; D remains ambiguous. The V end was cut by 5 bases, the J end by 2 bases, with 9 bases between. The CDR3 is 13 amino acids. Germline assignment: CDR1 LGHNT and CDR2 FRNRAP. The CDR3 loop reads CASGPTENYGYTF. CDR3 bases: TGTGCTAGTGGTCCTACAGAAAACTATGGCTACACCTTC.

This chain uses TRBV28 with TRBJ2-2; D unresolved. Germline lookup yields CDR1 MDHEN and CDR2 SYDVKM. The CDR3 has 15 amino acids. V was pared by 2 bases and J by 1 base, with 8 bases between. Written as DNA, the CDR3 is TGTGCCAGCAGTTTAGGAGTAATGAACACCGGGGAGCTGTTTTTT. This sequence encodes CASSLGVMNTGELFF.

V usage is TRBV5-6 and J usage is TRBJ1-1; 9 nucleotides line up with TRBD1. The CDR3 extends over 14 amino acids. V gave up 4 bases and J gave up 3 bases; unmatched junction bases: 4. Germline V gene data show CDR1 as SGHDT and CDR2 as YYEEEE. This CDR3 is CASSHGTGYTEAFF. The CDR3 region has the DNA TGTGCCAGCAGCCATGGGACAGGGTACACTGAAGCTTTCTTT.

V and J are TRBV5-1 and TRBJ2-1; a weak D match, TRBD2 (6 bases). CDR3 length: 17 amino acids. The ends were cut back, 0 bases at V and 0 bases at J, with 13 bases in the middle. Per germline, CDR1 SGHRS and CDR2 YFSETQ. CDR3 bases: TGCGCCAGCAGCTTGGAATTAGCGGAAAGCTCCTACAATGAGCAGTTCTTC. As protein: CASSLELAESSYNEQFF.

CDR3 region: CASSLGYEQFF. As DNA, the CDR3 is TGTGCCAGCAGCTTAGGATATGAGCAGTTCTTC. This rearrangement joins TRBV11-2 to TRBJ2-1; D is unclear. Germline CDR1 is SGHAT and CDR2 is FQNNGV. Trimming left V 1 base short and J 8 bases short, with 3 bases between. This CDR3 comprises 11 residues.